One sample yielded the 26 T cell receptor beta chains listed below, sequenced in a study of T-cell memory formation after mild COVID-19. TCRdb re-called the 5' RACE reads through MiXCR, storing one row per CDR3 protein. In the table there are hundreds of thousands of distinct CDR3 sequences, around 27% of which are singletons. The specimen was PBMCs or a T cell subset sorted from them (not recorded which). The receptors originated from an adult woman who had mild COVID-19 (a few samples of this study predate the infection). Cell type and time point are not known.

This clonotype was counted once. The chain couples TRBV5-4 to TRBJ1-1, with D maybe TRBD1 (6 bases). This CDR3 contains 15 residues. The germline V gene encodes CDR1 SGHNT and CDR2 YYREEE (reference sequence). V lost 2 bases and J lost 5, with 16 bases in between. The chain's CDR3 is CASSFPGGAQTEAFF. CDR3 coding DNA: TGTGCCAGCAGCTTCCCCGGGGGGGCTCAGACTGAAGCTTTCTTT.

The chain employs TRBV15 and TRBJ2-5; D possibly corresponds to TRBD1 (5 bases). CDR1 is LNHNV and CDR2 is YYDKDF in the germline V gene (reference sequence). The length of the CDR3 is 15 residues. The germline V and J ends were trimmed by 0 bases and 4 bases, with 12 bases remaining between them. The CDR3 DNA reads TGTGCCACCAGCAGAGACAGGGCCTCCGGAGAGACCCAGTACTTC. It translates to CATSRDRASGETQYF.

This clonotype came up a few times. The rearrangement joins TRBV28 to TRBJ2-7; D might be TRBD1 (6 bases). The germline gives CDR1 MDHEN, CDR2 SYDVKM. Trimming pared 4 bases from V and 4 bases from J, leaving 14 bases between. This CDR3 has 14 residues. As DNA, the CDR3 is TGTGCCAGCAGTTCCGCAGGGGTCGGGTACGAGCAGTACTTC. As protein: CASSSAGVGYEQYF.

J is TRBJ2-1 and V is TRBV19; the match to TRBD2 covers 14 bases. Germline V gene data show CDR1 as LNHDA and CDR2 as SQIVND (reference sequence). The CDR3 contains 15 residues. J gave up 8 bases and V 5 bases, and 5 bases lay outside the gene matches. CDR3 residues: CASSPRLAGGHEQFF. The CDR3 nucleotides read TGTGCCAGTAGTCCCCGACTAGCGGGGGGGCATGAGCAGTTCTTC.

A few counts support this clonotype. The CDR3 DNA reads as TGCAGTGCCCACTTGGTCCCGGGAGTTAGGGAGACCCAGTACTTC. Translation: CSAHLVPGVRETQYF. J is TRBJ2-5 and V is TRBV20-1; the D gene is possibly TRBD2 (6 bases). From germline, CDR1 is DFQATT and CDR2 SNEGSKA (reference sequence). The CDR3 is made up of 15 amino acids. V lost 6 bases and J lost 5, with 22 bases in between.

This clonotype was counted a few times. V usage is TRBV29-1 and J usage is TRBJ2-3, with 10 bases that match TRBD2. With V trimmed by 4 bases and J by 3 bases, 10 bases remained unmatched. Germline V gene lookup returns CDR1 SQVTM and CDR2 ANQGSEA. This CDR3 spans 16 amino acids. CDR3 sequence: CSVASGREGRTDTQYF. CDR3 DNA sequence: TGCAGCGTTGCTAGCGGGAGAGAGGGGCGGACAGATACGCAGTATTTT.

There are a few counts of this clonotype. This chain links TRBV7-2 with TRBJ2-2; 9 bases fit TRBD2. J lost 9 bases, V lost 0 bases, and 8 bases had no gene match. The CDR3 sequence is 16 residues long. Germline lookup yields CDR1 SGHTA and CDR2 FQGNSA. CDR3 protein: CASSLASSGVKRELFF. The CDR3 DNA reads as TGTGCCAGCAGCTTAGCATCTAGCGGGGTTAAAAGGGAGCTGTTTTTT.

A single count supports this clonotype. The chain is built from TRBV18 and TRBJ2-1; 10 positions agree with TRBD1. CDR3 length equals 16 residues. The germline CDR1 and CDR2 sequences are KGHSH and LQKENI. After removal of 4 bases from V and 5 bases from J, the junction contained 8 bases not matched to a gene. The CDR3 sequence is CASSLTGTGVDNEQFF. The CDR3 DNA reads TGTGCCAGCTCACTAACCGGGACAGGGGTGGACAATGAGCAGTTCTTC.

This clonotype was found once. This chain connects TRBV7-3 to TRBJ2-1; 10 bases fit TRBD2. The J segment lost 6 bases and the V segment lost 4 bases, leaving 6 bases of the junction unmatched. CDR1 is SGHTA and CDR2 is FQGTGA in the germline V gene. The CDR3 sequence is 15 residues long. The CDR3 protein is CASSSVAGGPNEQFF. As DNA, the CDR3 is TGTGCCAGCAGCTCCGTAGCGGGGGGTCCCAATGAGCAGTTCTTC.

The CDR3 here is CASSLRREGLGTQYF. In DNA form, the CDR3 reads TGTGCCAGCAGTTTGAGGCGGGAGGGCCTTGGGACCCAGTACTTC. This sequence joins TRBV12-3 or TRBV12-4 and TRBJ2-5; 9 bases agree with TRBD2. The CDR3 has 15 residues. V trimming: 3 bases; J trimming: 7 bases; junction bases outside the gene matches: 9.

J is TRBJ1-5 and V is TRBV7-9; D is undetermined. This CDR3 has 15 residues. The V end lost 2 bases, the J end lost 2 bases, and 10 bases lay between the germline ends. The germline V gene has CDR1 SEHNR and CDR2 FQNEAQ (reference sequence). CDR3 sequence: CASSLTDNGNQPQHF. The CDR3 bases are TGTGCCAGCAGCTTAACCGATAACGGCAATCAGCCCCAGCATTTT.

The chain combines TRBV6-1 with TRBJ1-5; perhaps TRBD1 as D (6 bases). This CDR3 contains 13 residues. V was pared by 10 bases and J by 4 bases, with 14 bases between. Germline lookup yields CDR1 MNHNS and CDR2 SASEGT. CDR3 DNA sequence: TGTGCCACCCGAGGACAGCCTAATCAGCCCCAGCATTTT. Protein: CATRGQPNQPQHF.

The table lists this clonotype with a few counts. The chain carries TRBV15 and TRBJ2-7; TRBD2 might be the D (7 bases). Germline V CDR1 and CDR2: LNHNV, YYDKDF (reference sequence). This CDR3 has 19 residues. V was clipped by 3 bases and J by 5 bases, with 29 bases between them. The chain's CDR3 is CATSSPVHQKGGGPHEQYF. The CDR3 bases are TGTGCCACCAGCAGTCCCGTGCACCAAAAGGGGGGGGGCCCCCACGAGCAGTACTTC.

The rearrangement links TRBV7-3 to TRBJ2-2, with TRBD1 identical over 10 bases. Germline values: CDR1 SGHTA, CDR2 FQGTGA. V lost 1 base and J lost 7; bases outside the gene matches: 3. This CDR3 has 15 amino acids. The CDR3 loop is CASSLRQGAVGELFF. In DNA form, the CDR3 reads TGTGCCAGCAGCTTAAGACAGGGGGCGGTCGGGGAGCTGTTTTTT.

In this sample, this clonotype turned up a few times. This chain uses TRBV5-5 with TRBJ1-2; 9 bases fit TRBD1. V lost 4 bases and J lost 4; bases outside the gene matches: 5. Germline loops: CDR1 SGHKS, CDR2 YYEKEE (reference sequence). The CDR3 runs to 14 residues. DNA for the CDR3: TGTGCCAGCAGCCCTACAGGGGGCCTCTATGGCTACACCTTC. Encoded protein: CASSPTGGLYGYTF.

This clonotype was seen more than once but under ten times. This chain links TRBV10-3 with TRBJ2-1, with TRBD1 matching over 8 bases. Trimming removed 0 bases from V and 5 bases from J; junction bases left unmatched: 12. The germline CDR1 and CDR2 sequences are ENHRY and SYGVKD. This CDR3 is 18 amino acids long. The CDR3 spells CAISESPLTGVGNNEQFF. CDR3 nucleotide sequence: TGTGCCATCAGTGAGTCCCCCTTGACAGGGGTTGGGAACAATGAGCAGTTCTTC.

The chain carries TRBV12-3 or TRBV12-4 and TRBJ2-2, with TRBD1 matching 9 bases. This CDR3 is 14 amino acids long. J lost 7 bases, V lost 6 bases, and 6 bases had no gene match. For the CDR3, the DNA is TGTGCCAGCAGGCTGGGACAGGGCATCGGGGAGCTGTTTTTT. Its protein is CASRLGQGIGELFF.

A single count supports this clonotype. The J gene is TRBJ1-3, the V gene TRBV7-9, with no clear D. CDR1 SEHNR and CDR2 FQNEAQ come from the germline V gene (reference sequence). V dropped 3 bases and J dropped 2 bases, with 11 bases sitting between them. This CDR3 is 15 amino acids long. This CDR3 reads CASSFGVIAGNTIYF. CDR3 sequence (DNA): TGTGCCAGCAGCTTTGGGGTGATCGCTGGAAACACCATATATTTT.

This chain joins TRBV12-3 or TRBV12-4 and TRBJ1-1; D is ambiguous. Trimming pared 6 bases from V and 0 bases from J, leaving 14 bases between. The CDR3 spans 15 residues. The CDR3 bases are TGTGCCAGCAGATCGCGAGGATTGGTGAACACTGAAGCTTTCTTT. Residues: CASRSRGLVNTEAFF.

This clonotype was seen a handful of times. V and J are TRBV29-1 and TRBJ2-7, with 7 bases fitting TRBD1. V gave up 8 bases and J gave up 5 bases; unmatched junction bases: 12. The CDR3 is made up of 13 amino acids. Germline-derived CDR1 and CDR2 are SQVTM and ANQGSEA. The DNA for the CDR3 is TGCAGCATTCTCCCGGGACAGACCCACGAGCAGTACTTC. It translates to CSILPGQTHEQYF.

This clonotype was picked up a small number of times. The V and J genes are TRBV5-1 and TRBJ2-6; D gene unclear. The CDR3 contains 15 residues. Trimming removed 1 base from V and 4 bases from J, with 9 bases in between. Germline loops: CDR1 SGHRS, CDR2 YFSETQ. The CDR3 DNA sequence: TGCGCCAGCAGCTTGACTGTCTCCGGGGCCAACGTCCTGACTTTC. Protein product: CASSLTVSGANVLTF. The full variable domain, completed using reference TRBV5-1 and TRBJ2-6, is KAGVTQTPRYLIKTRGQQVTLSCSPISGHRSVSWYQQTPGQGLQFLFEYFSETQRNKGNFPGRFSGRQFSNSRSEMNVSTLELGDSALYLCASSLTVSGANVLTFGAGSRLTVL.

The chain recombines TRBV12-3 or TRBV12-4 with TRBJ1-4; TRBD1 matches 7 bases. This CDR3 has 15 residues. V was pared by 3 bases and J by 5 bases, with 6 bases of the junction left unmatched. The CDR3 sequence is CASSLGGGPNEKLFF. The CDR3 DNA is TGTGCCAGCAGTTTGGGAGGGGGCCCAAATGAAAAACTGTTTTTT.

V is TRBV5-1 and J is TRBJ2-1; 14 bases fit TRBD2. CDR3 length equals 15 residues. The V gene's germline CDR1 is SGHRS and CDR2 YFSETQ. J gave up 6 bases and V 9 bases, and 8 bases lay outside the gene matches. Here the CDR3 DNA reads TGCGCCACCCGCTTGGGACTAGCGGGAGTCAATGAGCAGTTCTTC. It yields the protein CATRLGLAGVNEQFF.

The CDR3 DNA sequence: TGTGCCAGCAGGGTAGGAGCGGGGGGCAGGGATACGCAGTATTTT. Translating gives CASRVGAGGRDTQYF. The chain couples TRBV2 to TRBJ2-3; 9 positions agree with TRBD2. Germline trimming cut 6 bases from V and 6 bases from J; bases unmatched to any gene: 10. Germline CDR1 reads SNHLY; CDR2 reads FYNNEI. The CDR3 runs to 15 residues.

CDR3 nucleotide sequence: TGTGCCAGCAGCTTAGTCCCCCGGGACTCGAACACTGAAGCTTTCTTT. Translated: CASSLVPRDSNTEAFF. This chain connects TRBV7-9 to TRBJ1-1; a possible D gene is TRBD1 (5 bases). The germline gives CDR1 SEHNR, CDR2 FQNEAQ (reference sequence). The CDR3 is 16 residues long. The V and J ends lost 1 base and 1 base respectively, with 13 bases between them.

This clonotype was detected only a few times. V is TRBV7-9 and J is TRBJ1-6; possible D gene TRBD1, 5 bases. CDR3 length equals 15 residues. V gave up 4 bases and J gave up 10 bases, with 17 bases separating them. The germline gives CDR1 SEHNR, CDR2 FQNEAQ (reference sequence). CDR3: CASSSSAGNLSPLHF. As DNA, the CDR3 is TGTGCCAGCAGCTCCTCGGCAGGGAACCTCTCACCCCTCCACTTT.